Below, one T cell receptor beta chain is given with its context. The same CDR3 arises from other DNA sequences in this sample as well. Vbeta (60) and Jbeta (13) primers were used in the PCR. Measured with immunoSEQ multiplex PCR; TCRdb has only the in-frame clones, and not every one. The data hold roughly 110,000 clones, with approximately 74% observed a single time. The data belong to a study of cytomegalovirus exposure and HLA in healthy donors. Study summary: An early data release held 80 million or so unique TCRs from HLA-typed donors.

The CDR3 runs to 14 residues. J gave up 8 bases and V 0 bases, and 2 bases lay outside the gene matches. Per germline, CDR1 SGHRS and CDR2 YFSETQ. Input material: PBMCs. The rearrangement uses TRBV5-1 and TRBJ1-6, with TRBD1 matching 7 bases. This TCR came from a woman between 40 and 50 years old in good health and CMV-seropositive. Here the CDR3 reads CASSLGQGDSPLHF. The CDR3 bases are TGCGCCAGCAGCTTGGGACAGGGTGATTCACCCCTCCACTTT.